This T cell receptor beta chain was profiled in a study of blood T cell repertoires in COVID-19. Study in general: Both acute and convalescent COVID-19 samples were obtained from the United States, Italy and Spain. PBMCs, B-cell-depleted T cells, or T cells provided the cDNA or gDNA that made up the material.

Original analysis: Reference gene primers were amplified, and this amplification served to estimate nucleated cell counts. Libraries were prepared by immunoSEQ multiplex PCR; TCRdb keeps only in-frame clonotypes and omits some of them. V and J calls and clone size are as listed in that table; D and trimming were resolved from the DNA. The table lists 250,000 or so clones, about 91% of them singletons. The source of this sequence is a woman in her 40s who had recovered from COVID-19. Sequencing was performed on peripheral blood.

The CDR3 loop reads CASSPSGASSYEQYV. The CDR3 DNA reads TGTGCCAGCAGCCCCAGCGGCGCTTCCTCCTACGAGCAGTACGTC. V and J are TRBV7-2 and TRBJ2-7; perhaps TRBD2 as D (5 bases). Germline V CDR1 and CDR2: SGHTA, FQGNSA. Trimming left V 5 bases short and J 0 bases short, with 14 bases between. The CDR3 contains 15 residues.